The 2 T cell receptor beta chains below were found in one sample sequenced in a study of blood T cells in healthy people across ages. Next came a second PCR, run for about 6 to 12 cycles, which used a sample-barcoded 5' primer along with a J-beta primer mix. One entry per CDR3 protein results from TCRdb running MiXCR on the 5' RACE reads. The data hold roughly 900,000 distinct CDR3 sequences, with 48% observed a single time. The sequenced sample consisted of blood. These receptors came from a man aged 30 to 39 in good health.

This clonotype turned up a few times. The CDR3 reads CATRREGETDTQYF. Here the CDR3 DNA reads TGTGCCACTCGCCGGGAGGGAGAAACAGATACGCAGTATTTT. V is TRBV15 and J is TRBJ2-3; TRBD2 matches at 8 bases. CDR1 and CDR2 (germline): LNHNV, YYDKDF (reference sequence). The length of the CDR3 is 14 residues. Trimming at V came to 9 bases and at J to 3 bases, leaving 8 bases not matched to a gene.

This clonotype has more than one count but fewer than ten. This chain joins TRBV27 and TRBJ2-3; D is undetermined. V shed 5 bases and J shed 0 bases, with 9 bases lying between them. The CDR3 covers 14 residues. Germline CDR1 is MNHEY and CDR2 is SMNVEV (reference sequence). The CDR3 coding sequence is TGTGCCAGCAGTGTAATCCCTAGCACAGATACGCAGTATTTT. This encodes CASSVIPSTDTQYF.